These 9 T cell receptor beta chains share one sample of origin, sequenced in a study of T cells after yellow fever vaccination. TCRdb itself ran the 5' RACE reads through MiXCR, one entry per CDR3 protein. The sample records hundreds of thousands of distinct CDR3 sequences, roughly an eighth being singletons. This material consisted of PBMCs, taken on the day of the yellow fever booster vaccination. Receptors originate from a man aged 25 to 45 who received the YFV17D yellow fever vaccine.

A few counts support this clonotype. V gene TRBV19 combines with J gene TRBJ2-6, with 14 bases aligning to TRBD2. CDR3 size: 17 residues. V was clipped by 4 bases and J by 3 bases; unmatched bases: 2. Germline CDR1 is LNHDA and CDR2 is SQIVND (reference sequence). Here the CDR3 DNA reads TGTGCCAGTAGTAGGGGACTAGCGGGAGATGGGGCCAACGTCCTGACTTTC. The encoded protein is CASSRGLAGDGANVLTF.

J is TRBJ2-3 and V is TRBV12-5; D might be TRBD1 or TRBD2, each matching 5 bases. The CDR3 runs 16 residues. Trimming stripped 4 bases from V and 1 base from J, with 15 bases between. CDR1 and CDR2 (germline): LGHNT, FRNRAP. The CDR3 spells CASGSERWGRTDTQYF. CDR3 DNA: TGTGCTAGTGGTTCCGAGCGGTGGGGACGCACAGATACGCAGTATTTT. Together with reference TRBV12-5 and TRBJ2-3, the CDR3 gives the full variable domain: DARVTQTPRHKVTEMGQEVTMRCQPILGHNTVFWYRQTMMQGLELLAYFRNRAPLDDSGMPKDRFSAEMPDATLATLKIQPSEPRDSAVYFCASGSERWGRTDTQYFGPGTRLTVL.

This clonotype was observed a handful of times. The V gene is TRBV15, the J gene TRBJ2-1; possibly TRBD1 for D (6 bases). Trimming took 5 bases from V and 4 from J, leaving 15 bases between them. The CDR3 loop spans 15 amino acids. Germline CDR1 and CDR2: LNHNV and YYDKDF (reference sequence). The DNA for the CDR3 is TGTGCCACCAGCCGAGGGGGAGAAGTTTACAATGAGCAGTTCTTC. Its translation is CATSRGGEVYNEQFF.

This clonotype has just a few counts. The rearrangement uses TRBV15 and TRBJ1-6; 8 bases line up with TRBD1. With 3 bases clipped from V and 11 bases from J, the junction kept 12 bases outside the gene matches. The CDR3 extends over 16 amino acids. Germline V gene lookup returns CDR1 LNHNV and CDR2 YYDKDF (reference sequence). CDR3 sequence (DNA): TGTGCCACCAGCAGCTCCCGTTGGGGGACAGGAACACCCCTCCACTTT. Amino acid sequence: CATSSSRWGTGTPLHF.

This chain joins TRBV20-1 and TRBJ2-1; D unclear. The germline CDR1 and CDR2 sequences are DFQATT and SNEGSKA (reference sequence). V dropped 0 bases and J dropped 15 bases, with 6 bases sitting between them. The CDR3 runs to 9 residues. In nucleotides, the CDR3 is TGCAGTGCTAGAGATCCCGGGTTCTTC. Translating it yields CSARDPGFF.

V is TRBV5-1 and J is TRBJ2-7; 8 bases map to TRBD1. Germline CDR1 is SGHRS and CDR2 is YFSETQ. This CDR3 is built from 13 residues. Losses at the gene ends were 4 bases for V and 9 bases for J; bases not matched to a gene: 9. The CDR3 protein is CASSQGQASPQYF. In nucleotides, the CDR3 is TGCGCCAGCAGCCAGGGACAGGCGAGCCCGCAGTACTTC.

This clonotype was found a few times. The chain is built from TRBV20-1 and TRBJ2-1; D ambiguous. The V end lost 0 bases, the J end lost 8 bases, and 11 bases lay between the germline ends. CDR1 DFQATT and CDR2 SNEGSKA come from the germline V gene (reference sequence). CDR3 length: 13 residues. CDR3 nucleotide sequence: TGCAGTGCTAGAGATCCCCCCCACGATGAGCAGTTCTTC. As protein: CSARDPPHDEQFF.

This clonotype has a handful of counts. J is TRBJ2-1 and V is TRBV6-1; D gene ambiguous. V gave up 6 bases and J gave up 0 bases, with 12 bases separating them. CDR1 is MNHNS, CDR2 SASEGT, per germline. CDR3 length equals 15 residues. The CDR3 sequence: CASSRQYSSYNEQFF. In nucleotides, the CDR3 is TGTGCCAGCAGCCGTCAGTATAGCTCCTACAATGAGCAGTTCTTC.

This clonotype was detected only a few times. The chain is built from TRBV7-3 and TRBJ2-7, with D tentatively TRBD2 (5 bases). The CDR3 runs to 13 residues. V lost 5 bases to trimming and J lost 7 bases, with 15 bases between them. Germline V gene data show CDR1 as SGHTA and CDR2 as FQGTGA. As DNA, the CDR3 is TGTGCCAGCAGCACTAGGGCAGGTGGTGAGCAGTACTTC. This codes for CASSTRAGGEQYF. Based on the CDR3 plus reference TRBV7-3 and TRBJ2-7, the full variable domain is GAGVSQTPSNKVTEKGKYVELRCDPISGHTALYWYRQSLGQGPEFLIYFQGTGAADDSGLPNDRFFAVRPEGSVSTLKIQRTERGDSAVYLCASSTRAGGEQYFGPGTRLTVT.